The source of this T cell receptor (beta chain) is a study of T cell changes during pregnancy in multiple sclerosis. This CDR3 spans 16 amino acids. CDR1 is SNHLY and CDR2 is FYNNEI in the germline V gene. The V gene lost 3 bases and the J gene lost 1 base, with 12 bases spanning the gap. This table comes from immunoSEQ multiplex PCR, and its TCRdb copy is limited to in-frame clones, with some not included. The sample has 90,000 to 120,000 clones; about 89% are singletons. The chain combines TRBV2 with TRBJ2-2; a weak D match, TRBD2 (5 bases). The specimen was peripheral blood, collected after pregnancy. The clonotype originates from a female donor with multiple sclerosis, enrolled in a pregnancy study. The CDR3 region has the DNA TGTGCCAGCAGTGACCCGGGATTCGAGAACACCGGGGAGCTGTTTTTT. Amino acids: CASSDPGFENTGELFF.